This TCR beta chain originates from a study of T cell repertoires in cytomegalovirus infection. Study as a whole: It was recently identified HLA-C-restricted and well-studied HLA-B-restricted CMV epitopes that the study used. Both a matching HLA type and CMV infection were indicated by public TCR beta signatures. Notes on the study in general: HLA-C-restricted, CMV-specific TCR beta clonotypes were dominant ex vivo. Individuals carrying CMV plus the relevant HLA were identified by cumulative frequency of public TCR beta families.

Note on this clonotype: The antigen remains undetermined.

TCRdb processed the reads anew with MiXCR; each CDR3 protein has one entry. In the table there are around 900,000 distinct CDR3 sequences, around 30% of which are singletons. Sequenced material: cultured CD8+ T cells from PBMCs, taken from culture after CMV antigen stimulation. The sequence was collected from a human donor in good health (CMV status not recorded). Some clones in this sample may be carry-over from other donors' samples.

The CDR3: CASSHQGRSTEAFF. The CDR3 DNA follows: TGTGCCAGCAGTCATCAGGGGCGGTCCACTGAAGCTTTCTTT. The chain links TRBV27 to TRBJ1-1; TRBD1 is a possible D gene (6 bases). Trimming took off 5 bases at V and 4 bases at J, with 14 bases between the two ends. The germline gives CDR1 MNHEY, CDR2 SMNVEV (reference sequence). The CDR3 spans 14 residues.